A single sample gave rise to the 9 T cell receptor beta chains below, sequenced in a study of T cell responses to AZD1222 COVID-19 vaccine listed by TCRdb under 2021. Preparation of the library involved the immunoSEQ multiplex PCR assay. TCRdb's version of the immuneACCESS table is confined to in-frame rearrangements and falls short of the full clone set. An unresolved V gene accounts for under half of the shortfall where checked; the remainder is of unknown origin. In all, the sample holds roughly 100,000 clones, and 85% to 90% of those were seen once. The ten largest clonotypes hold about 9.7% of the sample. The sample's time point, from its label and the paper: baseline before first vaccination. The starting material was peripheral blood, obtained on day 0 of AZD1222 vaccination. These receptors all come from an adult in good health.

V and J are TRBV10-3 and TRBJ2-7; 8 bases map to TRBD2. Germline assignment: CDR1 ENHRY and CDR2 SYGVKD. The CDR3 extends over 12 amino acids. The V gene end was trimmed by 10 bases and the J gene end by 3 bases; junction bases not matched to a gene: 5. CDR3 DNA: TGTGCCACCAGCACTAGCGGCTACGAGCAGTACTTC. This gives the protein CATSTSGYEQYF.

J is TRBJ1-2 and V is TRBV5-6; the D is unclear. CDR3 length: 14 amino acids. V gave up 0 bases and J gave up 4 bases, with 10 bases separating them. Germline CDR1 SGHDT, CDR2 YYEEEE. CDR3 residues: CASSLGRTFYGYTF. The DNA for the CDR3 is TGTGCCAGCAGCTTGGGACGGACTTTCTATGGCTACACCTTC. The variable domain in full, completed from reference TRBV5-6 and TRBJ1-2, reads DAGVTQSPTHLIKTRGQQVTLRCSPKSGHDTVSWYQQALGQGPQFIFQYYEEEERQRGNFPDRFSGHQFPNYSSELNVNALLLGDSALYLCASSLGRTFYGYTFGSGTRLTVV.

This clone was recorded a few times. The J gene is TRBJ2-1, the V gene TRBV29-1, with no clear D. V lost 3 bases and J lost 9, with 12 bases in between. The length of the CDR3 is 12 residues. Germline CDR1 reads SQVTM; CDR2 reads ANQGSEA. The CDR3 spells CSVDKTRSEQFF. CDR3 coding DNA: TGCAGCGTTGACAAGACGCGCAGTGAGCAGTTCTTC.

The chain links TRBV6-2 or TRBV6-3 to TRBJ2-3, with 9 bases aligning to TRBD1. V shed 4 bases and J 5 bases; nucleotides not matched to a gene: 7. The CDR3 is 15 residues long. Germline CDR1 and CDR2: MNHEY and SVGEGT. The CDR3 loop is CASSSRDREVDTQYF. CDR3 nucleotides: TGTGCCAGCAGTTCCAGGGACAGGGAGGTAGATACGCAGTATTTT.

This clone occurred once. The J gene is TRBJ1-5, the V gene TRBV28; D not resolved. V lost 1 base and J lost 0, with 10 bases in between. This CDR3 is built from 16 residues. The germline gives CDR1 MDHEN, CDR2 SYDVKM. The CDR3 DNA is TGTGCCAGCAGTTTATATCAGAGCTATAGCAATCAGCCCCAGCATTTT. As protein: CASSLYQSYSNQPQHF.

V usage is TRBV9 and J usage is TRBJ2-7; D gene ambiguous. There are 14 residues in the CDR3. V was pared by 0 bases and J by 5 bases, with 12 bases between. Germline-derived CDR1 and CDR2 are SGDLS and YYNGEE. The CDR3 sequence is CASSVDNVGDEQYF. In nucleotides, the CDR3 is TGTGCCAGCAGCGTAGACAACGTGGGCGACGAGCAGTACTTC.

The chain couples TRBV28 to TRBJ1-2, with a weak D call TRBD1 (5 bases). Germline V lookup: CDR1 MDHEN, CDR2 SYDVKM. Trimming removed 3 bases from V and 4 bases from J, with 9 bases in between. This CDR3 spans 13 amino acids. The CDR3 nucleotides read TGTGCCAGCAGTTTTGGGGGGGGCTATGGCTACACCTTC. The encoded protein is CASSFGGGYGYTF.

The V and J genes are TRBV6-4 and TRBJ1-2; 7 nucleotides line up with TRBD1. V gave up 0 bases and J gave up 3 bases; unmatched junction bases: 4. CDR1 is MRHNA and CDR2 is SNTAGT in the germline V gene. The CDR3 runs to 15 residues. DNA for the CDR3: TGTGCCAGCAGTGACTCAAGCAGGGGGGACTATGGCTACACCTTC. Protein: CASSDSSRGDYGYTF.

CDR3 loop: CASSSPGLNTEAFF. The CDR3 nucleotides read TGTGCCAGCAGTTCCCCCGGCCTTAACACTGAAGCTTTCTTT. V usage is TRBV6-5 and J usage is TRBJ1-1, with D uncertain. CDR3 length: 14 amino acids. Per the germline V gene, CDR1 is MNHEY and CDR2 is SVGAGI. With 4 bases removed from V and 2 bases from J, the gap between germline ends came to 11 bases.